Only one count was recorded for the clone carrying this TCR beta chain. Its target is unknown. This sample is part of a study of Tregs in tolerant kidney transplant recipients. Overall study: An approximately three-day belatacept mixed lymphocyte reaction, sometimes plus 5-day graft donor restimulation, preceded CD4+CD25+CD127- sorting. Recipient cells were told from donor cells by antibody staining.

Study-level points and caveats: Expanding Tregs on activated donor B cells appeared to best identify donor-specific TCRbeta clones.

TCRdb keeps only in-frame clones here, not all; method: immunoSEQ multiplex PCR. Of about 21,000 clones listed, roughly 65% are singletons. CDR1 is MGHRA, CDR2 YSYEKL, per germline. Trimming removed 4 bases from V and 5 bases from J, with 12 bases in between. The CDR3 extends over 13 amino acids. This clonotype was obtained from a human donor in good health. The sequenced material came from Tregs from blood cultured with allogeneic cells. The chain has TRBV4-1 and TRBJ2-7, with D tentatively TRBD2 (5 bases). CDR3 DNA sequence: TGCGCCAGCAGCCCCCAGCCGGGGAACGAGCAGTACTTC. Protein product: CASSPQPGNEQYF.